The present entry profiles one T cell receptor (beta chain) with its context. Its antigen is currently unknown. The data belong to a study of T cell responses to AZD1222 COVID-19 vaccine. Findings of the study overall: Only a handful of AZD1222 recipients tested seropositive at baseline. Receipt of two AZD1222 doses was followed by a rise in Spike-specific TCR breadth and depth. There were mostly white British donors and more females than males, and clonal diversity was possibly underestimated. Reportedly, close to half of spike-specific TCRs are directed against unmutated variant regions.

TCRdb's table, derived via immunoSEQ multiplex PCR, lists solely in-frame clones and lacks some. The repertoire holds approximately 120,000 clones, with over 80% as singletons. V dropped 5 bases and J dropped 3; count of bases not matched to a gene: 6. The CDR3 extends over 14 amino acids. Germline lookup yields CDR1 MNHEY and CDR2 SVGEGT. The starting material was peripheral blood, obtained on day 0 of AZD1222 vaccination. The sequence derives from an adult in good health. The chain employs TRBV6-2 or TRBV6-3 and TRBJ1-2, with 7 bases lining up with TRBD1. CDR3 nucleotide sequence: TGTGCCAGCAGTCCCATTGACAGGGACTATGGCTACACCTTC. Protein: CASSPIDRDYGYTF.